This TCR beta chain appears in the sequencing data of a study of blood T cells in healthy people across ages. Study results and caveats: Both naive CD4+ cell counts and diversity were greater in long-lived donors than in aged donors. PBMCs were not sorted, which prevented a conclusive comparison of naive versus antigen-experienced cells.

A J-beta primer mix and a sample-barcoded 5' primer were used in a second PCR of roughly 7 to 12 cycles. TCRdb reanalysed the 5' RACE reads using MiXCR and keeps one entry per CDR3 protein. The repertoire consists of about 690,000 distinct CDR3 sequences, with roughly 41% occurring once and the leading ten covering roughly 30%. Of note for this clonotype: Its target is unknown.

The source material was blood. The source of this sequence is a man at least 80 years old in good health.

CDR3 residues: CSAYQGGYEQFF. The CDR3 DNA reads TGCAGTGCTTATCAGGGGGGATATGAGCAGTTCTTC. The chain combines TRBV20-1 with TRBJ2-1; tentatively, D is TRBD1 (7 bases). In germline, CDR1 is DFQATT, CDR2 SNEGSKA (reference sequence). The V end lost 5 bases, the J end lost 8 bases, and 13 bases lay between the germline ends. The CDR3 extends over 12 amino acids.